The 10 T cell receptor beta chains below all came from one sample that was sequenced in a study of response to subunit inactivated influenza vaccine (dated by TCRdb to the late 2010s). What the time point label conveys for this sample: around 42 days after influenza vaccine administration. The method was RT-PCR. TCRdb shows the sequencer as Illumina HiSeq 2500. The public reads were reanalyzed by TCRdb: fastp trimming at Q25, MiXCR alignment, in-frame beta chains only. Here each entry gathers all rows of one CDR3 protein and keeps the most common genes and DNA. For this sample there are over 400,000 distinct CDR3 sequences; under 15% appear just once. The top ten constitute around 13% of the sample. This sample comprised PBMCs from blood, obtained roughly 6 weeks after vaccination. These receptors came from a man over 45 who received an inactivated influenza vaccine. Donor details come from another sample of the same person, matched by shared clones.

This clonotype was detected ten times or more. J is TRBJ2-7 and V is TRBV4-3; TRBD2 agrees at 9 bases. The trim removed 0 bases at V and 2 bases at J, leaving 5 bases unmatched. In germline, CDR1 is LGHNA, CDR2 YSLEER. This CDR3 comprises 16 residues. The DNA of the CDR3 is TGCGCCAGCAGCCAAGATGGGGAGCGGGGGGCCTACGAGCAGTACTTC. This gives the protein CASSQDGERGAYEQYF.

CDR3 sequence: CSAIGGQGRYGYTF. As DNA, the CDR3 is TGCAGTGCTATTGGGGGACAGGGACGGTATGGCTACACCTTC. The rearrangement links TRBV20-1 to TRBJ1-2, with 9 positions matching TRBD1. The CDR3 contains 14 residues. V lost 4 bases, J lost 5 bases, and 8 bases stayed unmatched. Germline lookup yields CDR1 DFQATT and CDR2 SNEGSKA (reference sequence).

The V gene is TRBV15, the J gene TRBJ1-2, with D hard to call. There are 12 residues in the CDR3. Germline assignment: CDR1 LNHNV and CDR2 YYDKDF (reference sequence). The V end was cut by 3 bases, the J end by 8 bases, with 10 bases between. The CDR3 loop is CATSSVAGGYTF. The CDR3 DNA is TGTGCCACCAGCAGCGTAGCCGGCGGCTACACCTTC.

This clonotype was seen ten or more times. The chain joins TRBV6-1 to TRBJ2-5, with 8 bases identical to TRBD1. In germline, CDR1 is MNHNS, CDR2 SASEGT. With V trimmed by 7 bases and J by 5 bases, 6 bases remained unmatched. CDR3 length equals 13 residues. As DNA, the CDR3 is TGTGCCAGCACCCTAACAGGGGGTGAGACCCAGTACTTC. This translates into CASTLTGGETQYF.

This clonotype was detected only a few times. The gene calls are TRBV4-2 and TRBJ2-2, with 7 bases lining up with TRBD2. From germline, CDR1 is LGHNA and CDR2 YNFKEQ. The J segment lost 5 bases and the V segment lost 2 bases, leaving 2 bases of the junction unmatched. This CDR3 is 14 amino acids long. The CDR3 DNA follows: TGTGCCAGCAGCCAACAGCGGGATACCGGGGAGCTGTTTTTT. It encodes CASSQQRDTGELFF.

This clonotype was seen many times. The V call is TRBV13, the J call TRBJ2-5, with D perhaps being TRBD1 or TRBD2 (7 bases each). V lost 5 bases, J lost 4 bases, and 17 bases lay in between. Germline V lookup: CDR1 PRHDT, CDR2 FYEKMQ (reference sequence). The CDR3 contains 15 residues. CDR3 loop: CASSPHTGEGETQYF. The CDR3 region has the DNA TGTGCCAGCAGCCCCCACACAGGGGAGGGAGAGACCCAGTACTTC.

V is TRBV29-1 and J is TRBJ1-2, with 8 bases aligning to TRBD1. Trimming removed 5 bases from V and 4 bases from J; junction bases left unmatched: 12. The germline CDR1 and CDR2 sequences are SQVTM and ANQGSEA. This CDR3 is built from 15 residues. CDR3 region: CSVRTSDRVVYGYTF. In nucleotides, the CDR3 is TGCAGCGTTCGAACTTCGGACAGGGTCGTCTATGGCTACACCTTC. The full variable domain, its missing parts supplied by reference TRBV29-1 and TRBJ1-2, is SAVISQKPSRDICQRGTSLTIQCQVDSQVTMMFWYRQQPGQSLTLIATANQGSEATYESGFVIDKFPISRPNLTFSTLTVSNMSPEDSSIYLCSVRTSDRVVYGYTFGSGTRLTVV.

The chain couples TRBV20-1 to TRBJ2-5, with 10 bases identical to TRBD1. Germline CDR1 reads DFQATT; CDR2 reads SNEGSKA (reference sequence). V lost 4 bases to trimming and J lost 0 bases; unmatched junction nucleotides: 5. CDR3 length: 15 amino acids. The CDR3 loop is CSATPGQGNQETQYF. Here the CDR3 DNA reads TGCAGTGCTACACCGGGACAGGGGAACCAAGAGACCCAGTACTTC.

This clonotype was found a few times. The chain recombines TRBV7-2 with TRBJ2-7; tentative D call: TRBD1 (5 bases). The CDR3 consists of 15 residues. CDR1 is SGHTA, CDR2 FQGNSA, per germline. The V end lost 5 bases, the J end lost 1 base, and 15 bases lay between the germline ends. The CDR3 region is CASSISSPGSYEQYF. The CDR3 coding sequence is TGTGCCAGCAGCATTAGTTCGCCAGGGTCCTACGAGCAGTACTTC. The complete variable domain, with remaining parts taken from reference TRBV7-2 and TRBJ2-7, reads GAGVSQSPSNKVTEKGKDVELRCDPISGHTALYWYRQSLGQGLEFLIYFQGNSAPDKSGLPSDRFSAERTGGSVSTLTIQRTQQEDSAVYLCASSISSPGSYEQYFGPGTRLTVT.

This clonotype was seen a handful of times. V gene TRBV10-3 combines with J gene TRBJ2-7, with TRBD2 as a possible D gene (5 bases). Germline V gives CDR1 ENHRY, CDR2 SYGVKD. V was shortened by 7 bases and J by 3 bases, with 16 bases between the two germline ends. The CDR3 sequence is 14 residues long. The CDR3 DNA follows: TGTGCCATCAAGCGAAGCGGTCCCTTCTACGAGCAGTACTTC. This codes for CAIKRSGPFYEQYF.